This TCR beta chain originates from a study of blood T cell repertoires in COVID-19. Looking at the study overall: Acute-phase and convalescent COVID-19 samples originated in the United States, Italy and Spain.

Unmatched junction bases numbered 8, after V lost 4 bases and J lost 5 bases. From germline, CDR1 is WSHSY and CDR2 SAAADI. This CDR3 contains 15 residues. Original handling: Estimation of nucleated cell counts was performed using reference gene primer amplification. Generated by immunoSEQ multiplex PCR, the TCRdb table keeps only in-frame clones and is missing some. The DNA gave D and trimming, while V, J and clone size come from that table. The sample has nearly 110,000 clones, 80% to 85% seen once; the top ten hold roughly 4.6%. Source material: peripheral blood. The receptor was derived from a human donor in a cohort sampled during active COVID-19. The rearrangement links TRBV10-2 to TRBJ2-7; 10 nucleotides line up with TRBD1. DNA for the CDR3: TGCGCCAGCAGTGGAGACGACAGGGGGCCTAACGAGCAGTACTTC. Amino acid sequence: CASSGDDRGPNEQYF.